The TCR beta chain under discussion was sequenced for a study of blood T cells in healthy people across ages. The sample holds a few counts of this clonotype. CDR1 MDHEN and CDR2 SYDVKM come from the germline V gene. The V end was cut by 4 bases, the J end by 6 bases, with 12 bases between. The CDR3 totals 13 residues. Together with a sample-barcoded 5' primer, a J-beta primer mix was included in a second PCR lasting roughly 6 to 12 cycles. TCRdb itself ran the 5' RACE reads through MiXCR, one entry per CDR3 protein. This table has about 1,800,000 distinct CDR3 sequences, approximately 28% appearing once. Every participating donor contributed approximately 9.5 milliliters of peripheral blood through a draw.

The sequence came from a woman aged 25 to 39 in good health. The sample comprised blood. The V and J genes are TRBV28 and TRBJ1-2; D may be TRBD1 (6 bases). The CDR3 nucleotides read TGTGCCAGCAGTTCTGGACAGACGAATGGCTACACCTTC. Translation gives CASSSGQTNGYTF.